This TCR beta chain emerged from a study of technical replicates of blood from several donors. Profiled with immunoSEQ multiplex PCR; TCRdb holds only in-frame clones, not every one. Among around 100,000 clones, just under 95% were seen once, and the ten largest hold under 0.35%. The sequence was obtained from a human donor in good health. The sequencing sample was made of T cells isolated from PBMCs.

CDR3 in DNA: TGCGCCAGCAGATGGGGACAGGGGAAGGCCAAAAACATTCAGTACTTC. Translating gives CASRWGQGKAKNIQYF. The J gene is TRBJ2-4, the V gene TRBV5-1; 10 positions agree with TRBD1. The CDR3 is 16 amino acids. Germline CDR1 SGHRS, CDR2 YFSETQ. V shed 5 bases and J 1 base; nucleotides not matched to a gene: 6.